Sequencing of this T cell receptor (beta chain) was carried out in a study of blood T cell repertoires in COVID-19. Background on the study: Sites in the United States, Italy and Spain provided acute and convalescent COVID-19 samples.

In this sample, this clone turned up a few times. V gave up 4 bases and J gave up 1 base; unmatched junction bases: 5. The CDR3 runs to 15 residues. Germline V lookup: CDR1 SGHAT, CDR2 FQNNGV. Original methodology: Estimation of nucleated cell counts was performed using reference gene primer amplification. The table came from immunoSEQ multiplex PCR; TCRdb's copy has only in-frame clones and leaves some out. The V and J calls and clone size were taken over from that table, and D and trimming were inferred from the DNA. The sample lists 200,000 to 250,000 clones, 75% to 85% occurring once. Seattle patients were enrolled while actively infected and followed longitudinally.

The origin of this receptor is a man in his forties or fifties with COVID-19, enrolled during active disease. The sample consisted of peripheral blood. This sequence joins TRBV11-2 and TRBJ2-5, with 8 bases identical to TRBD2. The CDR3 is CASSWSRGAQETQYF. The CDR3, as DNA: TGTGCCAGCAGCTGGTCGCGGGGGGCCCAAGAGACCCAGTACTTC.